This T cell receptor beta chain was captured in a study of beta chain features in type 1 diabetes. All of the isolated RNA was reverse transcribed, so expressed TCRB transcripts were sequenced. About 3.57 million reads per sample were averaged for naive, central memory and regulatory samples. TCRdb's copy holds only in-frame clones and misses some; the assay was immunoSEQ multiplex PCR. The data contain 300,000 or so clones, around 8.5% of them singletons. Study-wide points: Sampled from patients, naive, central memory and Treg TCRB repertoires appeared more similar than those sampled from healthy donors. Moderate but significant shortening of TCRB CDR3s was recorded in all four CD4+ subsets from Type 1 diabetes patients. Highly expressing activated T cells could be over-counted with a cDNA template.

V shed 6 bases, J shed 2 bases, and the junction held 12 bases outside the gene matches. This CDR3 is built from 16 residues. Germline V gene data show CDR1 as ENHRY and CDR2 as SYGVKD. A remark on this clone: The antigen is undetermined.

This TCR was sampled from a man aged 25 to 40 with type 1 diabetes. This chain uses TRBV10-3 with TRBJ2-5, with 7 bases matching TRBD2. Sequencing input: central memory CD4+ T cells from blood. The CDR3 sequence: CAISEPSGSGQETQYF. The DNA for the CDR3 is TGTGCCATCAGCGAGCCTAGCGGAAGTGGGCAAGAGACCCAGTACTTC.